The 18 T cell receptor beta chains below come from one sample, sequenced in a study of cytomegalovirus exposure and HLA in healthy donors. With 60 Vbeta and 13 Jbeta primers, the PCR was carried out. Sequenced by immunoSEQ multiplex PCR; TCRdb stores in-frame clones only, minus some. This table has 200,000 to 250,000 clones, approximately 87% appearing once. The sequencing sample was made of PBMCs. Every receptor here comes from a human donor in good health.

The gene calls are TRBV19 and TRBJ2-7; D ambiguous. The CDR3 runs to 15 residues. V lost 0 bases and J 0 bases, leaving 9 bases between the germline ends. Looked up from germline, CDR1 is LNHDA and CDR2 is SQIVND (reference sequence). The CDR3 DNA sequence: TGTGCCAGTAGTATAGAGGCAGGTGCCTCCTACGAGCAGTACTTC. Amino acids: CASSIEAGASYEQYF.

V and J are TRBV6-5 and TRBJ1-2, with D unclear. The V end was cut by 4 bases, the J end by 2 bases, with 17 bases between. The CDR3 loop spans 16 amino acids. Germline CDR1 and CDR2: MNHEY and SVGAGI. CDR3 sequence (DNA): TGTGCCAGCAGTTTGACGCCCACTAACGCCAACTATGGCTACACCTTC. It specifies CASSLTPTNANYGYTF.

The chain joins TRBV5-1 to TRBJ2-7, with a tentative D call TRBD2 (5 bases). The V end lost 0 bases, the J end lost 3 bases, and 10 bases lay between the germline ends. This CDR3 is built from 14 residues. Per the germline V gene, CDR1 is SGHRS and CDR2 is YFSETQ. The CDR3 spells CASSLAGVRYEQYF. The CDR3 nucleotides are TGCGCCAGCAGCTTGGCCGGGGTCCGCTACGAGCAGTACTTC.

J is TRBJ2-1 and V is TRBV2; D gene ambiguous. The CDR3 loop spans 14 amino acids. V lost 1 base to trimming and J lost 6 bases, with 10 bases between them. Germline V lookup: CDR1 SNHLY, CDR2 FYNNEI. The CDR3 bases are TGTGCCAGCAGTGAAGGCCAGTTCTCCAATGAGCAGTTCTTC. Protein: CASSEGQFSNEQFF. Full variable domain (rest looked up from reference TRBV2 and TRBJ2-1): EPEVTQTPSHQVTQMGQEVILRCVPISNHLYFYWYRQILGQKVEFLVSFYNNEISEKSEIFDDQFSVERPDGSNFTLKIRSTKLEDSAMYFCASSEGQFSNEQFFGPGTRLTVL.

The chain recombines TRBV2 with TRBJ2-1; 7 nucleotides line up with TRBD2. V dropped 6 bases and J dropped 2; count of bases not matched to a gene: 10. Germline-derived CDR1 and CDR2 are SNHLY and FYNNEI. CDR3 length equals 16 residues. In DNA, the CDR3 is TGTGCCAGCAGGACTAGCATTTCTGGTCCCTACAATGAGCAGTTCTTC. Its translation: CASRTSISGPYNEQFF.

The genes are TRBV7-9 and TRBJ2-1; D not resolved. V shed 11 bases and J shed 3 bases, with 20 bases lying between them. The CDR3 is made up of 15 amino acids. Germline V CDR1 and CDR2: SEHNR, FQNEAQ (reference sequence). The CDR3 here is CAPKPSGANYNEQFF. CDR3 coding DNA: TGTGCCCCCAAGCCATCCGGAGCCAACTACAATGAGCAGTTCTTC.

The chain uses TRBV27 and TRBJ2-7; 12 positions match TRBD1. The CDR3 spans 18 residues. V lost 3 bases to trimming and J lost 5 bases; unmatched junction nucleotides: 14. Germline assignment: CDR1 MNHEY and CDR2 SMNVEV (reference sequence). CDR3 coding DNA: TGTGCCAGCAGTTTTCTGGGGGTTGGGGGACAGGGGGCTCACGAGCAGTACTTC. Translating gives CASSFLGVGGQGAHEQYF.

Concerning this clone itself: The junction and the germline gene differ at one end; a read error may be behind it. This chain joins TRBV7-9 and TRBJ1-2; tentative D call: TRBD1 (5 bases). The germline gives CDR1 SEHNR, CDR2 FQNEAQ (reference sequence). The CDR3 runs 13 residues. CDR3 region: CSSSPQGGHGYTF. CDR3 DNA sequence: TGTTCCAGCAGCCCCCAGGGAGGACATGGCTACACCTTC.

This chain links TRBV5-4 with TRBJ2-3, with 7 bases aligning to TRBD2. Germline-derived CDR1 and CDR2 are SGHNT and YYREEE (reference sequence). The CDR3 is made up of 17 amino acids. V gave up 1 base and J gave up 2 bases; unmatched junction bases: 10. CDR3 coding DNA: TGTGCCAGCAGCTTGTTTGGGGACGCGGGGGTCACAGATACGCAGTATTTT. Encoded protein: CASSLFGDAGVTDTQYF.

This clone was detected once. The chain combines TRBV4-3 with TRBJ1-2; D might be TRBD1 (5 bases). V dropped 3 bases and J dropped 4 bases, with 9 bases sitting between them. The CDR3 has 13 residues. The germline CDR1 and CDR2 sequences are LGHNA and YSLEER. CDR3 residues: CASSQGDFYGYTF. In DNA form, the CDR3 reads TGCGCCAGCAGCCAGGGGGACTTCTATGGCTACACCTTC.

The J gene is TRBJ2-1, the V gene TRBV5-6; weak D call: TRBD2 (6 bases). Trimming removed 4 bases from V and 9 bases from J, with 14 bases in between. Per the germline V gene, CDR1 is SGHDT and CDR2 is YYEEEE. The CDR3 runs to 13 residues. The CDR3 region has the DNA TGTGCCAGCAGCAGCCCCGGGAGAAGTGAGCAGTTCTTC. It yields the protein CASSSPGRSEQFF.

The V call is TRBV30, the J call TRBJ1-4, with 9 nucleotides matching TRBD1. CDR1 GTSNPN and CDR2 SVGIG come from the germline V gene (reference sequence). This CDR3 is built from 13 residues. J gave up 11 bases and V 0 bases, and 4 bases lay outside the gene matches. Written as DNA, the CDR3 is TGTGCCTGGAGTGTACAGGGGGCAGGGAAACTGTTTTTT. Translated, it gives CAWSVQGAGKLFF.

This clone was recorded once. This chain uses TRBV27 with TRBJ2-5; 8 positions match TRBD2. Germline V CDR1 and CDR2: MNHEY, SMNVEV (reference sequence). This CDR3 is 16 amino acids long. The V gene end was trimmed by 5 bases and the J gene end by 2 bases; junction bases not matched to a gene: 10. CDR3 coding DNA: TGTGCCAGCAGTCCCCGAGCGGGGGCTTGGCAAGAGACCCAGTACTTC. Protein sequence: CASSPRAGAWQETQYF.

This clone has only a few counts. The chain joins TRBV4-3 to TRBJ2-1; D unclear. Trimming took 0 bases from V and 8 from J, leaving 14 bases between them. CDR1 and CDR2 from the germline V gene are LGHNA and YSLEER. This CDR3 spans 15 amino acids. In DNA form, the CDR3 reads TGCGCCAGCAGCCAAGAATACTCGCCGTTCCATGAGCAGTTCTTC. Residues: CASSQEYSPFHEQFF.

This chain uses TRBV5-1 with TRBJ2-1; 15 bases are shared with TRBD2. The germline gives CDR1 SGHRS, CDR2 YFSETQ. The CDR3 length is 16 residues. V shed 4 bases and J 8 bases; nucleotides not matched to a gene: 7. CDR3 in DNA: TGCGCCAGCAGCCGCCGGACTAGCGGGAGGGCTGATGAGCAGTTCTTC. This gives the protein CASSRRTSGRADEQFF.

V is TRBV5-8 and J is TRBJ2-2; 7 nucleotides match TRBD1. Unmatched junction bases numbered 9, after V lost 0 bases and J lost 1 base. Germline CDR1 and CDR2: SGHTS and YDEGEE. This CDR3 has 18 residues. The CDR3 region is CASSLEARDRMNTGELFF. CDR3 nucleotides: TGTGCCAGCAGCTTGGAGGCCAGGGACAGAATGAACACCGGGGAGCTGTTTTTT.

This chain uses TRBV7-9 with TRBJ2-2; 7 nucleotides align to TRBD2. Germline V lookup: CDR1 SEHNR, CDR2 FQNEAQ (reference sequence). V trimming: 3 bases; J trimming: 5 bases; junction bases outside the gene matches: 6. This CDR3 spans 15 amino acids. The CDR3 loop is CASSFGGSDTGELFF. The CDR3 DNA follows: TGTGCCAGCAGCTTCGGCGGGAGTGATACCGGGGAGCTGTTTTTT.

The V and J genes are TRBV9 and TRBJ1-5; the D gene is possibly TRBD1 (5 bases). The CDR3 has 14 residues. The germline gives CDR1 SGDLS, CDR2 YYNGEE. V was pared by 0 bases and J by 7 bases, with 11 bases between. The CDR3 DNA sequence: TGTGCCAGCAGCGTAGGAACAGGTGGCCAGCCCCAGCATTTT. This gives the protein CASSVGTGGQPQHF.